The next 18 T cell receptor beta chains were all read from a single sample in a study of shared clonotypes between healthy human individuals. Terminally differentiated effector memory CD45RA+ cells were left out of the naive CD8 fraction, which was CD45RO-negative and positively selected for CCR7. The data were produced by immunoSEQ multiplex PCR, yet TCRdb's version contains in-frame clones alone and is incomplete. The table has 1.5 million to 2.5 million clones, just under 95% seen once; the top ten hold 1% to 1.5%. The sequencing sample was made of naive CD8+ T cells sorted from blood. The receptors come from a man aged 18 to 29 in good health.

As to this clone: Different DNA sequences within this sample yield the same CDR3. This chain's CDR3 is CASSVDGSFYGYTF. The CDR3 DNA follows: TGTGCCAGCAGCGTAGATGGCAGCTTCTATGGCTACACCTTC. The chain recombines TRBV9 with TRBJ1-2, with D unresolved. Trimming removed 0 bases from V and 4 bases from J, with 10 bases in between. Germline CDR1 and CDR2: SGDLS and YYNGEE. This CDR3 is 14 amino acids long. Together with reference TRBV9 and TRBJ1-2, the CDR3 gives the full variable domain: DSGVTQTPKHLITATGQRVTLRCSPRSGDLSVYWYQQSLDQGLQFLIQYYNGEERAKGNILERFSAQQFPDLHSELNLSSLELGDSALYFCASSVDGSFYGYTFGSGTRLTVV.

The rearrangement uses TRBV5-1 and TRBJ2-1, with 9 bases identical to TRBD1. The CDR3 length is 17 residues. Germline loops: CDR1 SGHRS, CDR2 YFSETQ. Unmatched junction bases numbered 7, after V lost 0 bases and J lost 3 bases. The chain's CDR3 is CASSLATLGQGYNEQFF. CDR3 coding DNA: TGCGCCAGCAGCTTGGCCACTTTGGGACAGGGCTACAATGAGCAGTTCTTC. The variable domain in full, with the rest retrieved from reference TRBV5-1 and TRBJ2-1, is KAGVTQTPRYLIKTRGQQVTLSCSPISGHRSVSWYQQTPGQGLQFLFEYFSETQRNKGNFPGRFSGRQFSNSRSEMNVSTLELGDSALYLCASSLATLGQGYNEQFFGPGTRLTVL.

This sequence joins TRBV13 and TRBJ2-1; tentatively, D is TRBD2 (6 bases). In germline, CDR1 is PRHDT, CDR2 FYEKMQ (reference sequence). This CDR3 is built from 16 residues. V lost 5 bases and J 7 bases, leaving 21 bases between the germline ends. The CDR3 here is CASSGGALLTPNEQFF. In DNA, the CDR3 is TGTGCCAGCAGCGGCGGGGCTCTGCTAACCCCAAATGAGCAGTTCTTC.

As for this clone: Other DNA sequences within the sample encode an identical CDR3. The chain is built from TRBV9 and TRBJ2-5; D possibly matches TRBD1 or TRBD2 (6 bases each). This CDR3 has 13 amino acids. V lost 4 bases, J lost 4 bases, and 11 bases lay in between. Per the germline V gene, CDR1 is SGDLS and CDR2 is YYNGEE. CDR3 sequence: CASSPGAGETQYF. The CDR3 DNA is TGTGCCAGCAGCCCGGGGGCCGGAGAGACCCAGTACTTC.

This clone occurred once. V is TRBV15 and J is TRBJ1-2, with 7 positions matching TRBD1. The junction had 5 bases not matched to a gene; V was cut back by 2 bases and J by 2 bases. The V gene's germline CDR1 is LNHNV and CDR2 YYDKDF (reference sequence). This CDR3 region has 15 residues. CDR3 coding DNA: TGTGCCACCAGCAGATCCGGGACAGAGAACTATGGCTACACCTTC. Amino acids: CATSRSGTENYGYTF. The complete variable domain, with remaining parts taken from reference TRBV15 and TRBJ1-2, reads DAMVIQNPRYQVTQFGKPVTLSCSQTLNHNVMYWYQQKSSQAPKLLFHYYDKDFNNEADTPDNFQSRRPNTSFCFLDIRSPGLGDTAMYLCATSRSGTENYGYTFGSGTRLTVV.

This chain uses TRBV27 with TRBJ1-2, with D unclear. The V gene's germline CDR1 is MNHEY and CDR2 SMNVEV (reference sequence). This CDR3 contains 13 residues. V was pared by 5 bases and J by 7 bases, with 14 bases between. The chain's CDR3 is CASSHQDSFGYTF. In DNA, the CDR3 is TGTGCCAGCAGTCATCAGGATAGCTTTGGCTACACCTTC.

The rearrangement uses TRBV6-5 and TRBJ2-5, with D uncertain. The CDR3 loop spans 12 amino acids. Germline V gene lookup returns CDR1 MNHEY and CDR2 SVGAGI. V lost 5 bases, J lost 7 bases, and 11 bases lay in between. CDR3 region: CASSPPRGTQYF. The CDR3 DNA is TGTGCCAGCAGTCCCCCCCGAGGGACCCAGTACTTC.

The V and J genes are TRBV11-2 and TRBJ2-1; D tentatively reads TRBD1 or TRBD2 (5 bases each). In germline, CDR1 is SGHAT, CDR2 FQNNGV. The V end lost 1 base, the J end lost 2 bases, and 12 bases lay between the germline ends. The CDR3 length is 16 residues. The CDR3 region is CASSLGWDGPYNEQFF. CDR3 bases: TGTGCCAGCAGCTTAGGGTGGGACGGACCCTACAATGAGCAGTTCTTC.

In regard to this clone: Additional DNA sequences in this sample encode the identical CDR3. The genes are TRBV30 and TRBJ2-7, with D possibly TRBD2 on 6 matching bases. The length of the CDR3 is 12 residues. Trimming shortened V by 4 bases and J by 1 base, and 8 bases separated the two germline ends. The germline V gene has CDR1 GTSNPN and CDR2 SVGIG (reference sequence). This CDR3 reads CAWTGGSYEQYF. CDR3 sequence (DNA): TGTGCCTGGACCGGGGGTTCCTACGAGCAGTACTTC.

This clone was picked up one time. The chain joins TRBV10-1 to TRBJ2-3; D tentatively fits TRBD1 or TRBD2 (5 bases each). This CDR3 has 14 residues. Looked up from germline, CDR1 is WNHNN and CDR2 is SYGVQD (reference sequence). The V end was cut by 7 bases, the J end by 2 bases, with 13 bases between. CDR3 sequence: CASILGDLTDTQYF. The DNA for the CDR3 is TGCGCCAGCATCCTGGGGGACCTCACAGATACGCAGTATTTT.

V gene TRBV27 combines with J gene TRBJ2-5, with no clear D. Germline values: CDR1 MNHEY, CDR2 SMNVEV (reference sequence). This CDR3 region has 13 residues. The ends were cut back, 2 bases at V and 4 bases at J, with 8 bases in the middle. CDR3 nucleotides: TGTGCCAGCAGTTTACGGTTCACAGAGACCCAGTACTTC. As protein: CASSLRFTETQYF.

About this clone: The same CDR3 is also encoded by other DNA sequences in this sample. This chain connects TRBV30 to TRBJ2-7; unclear D gene. Trimming stripped 2 bases from V and 2 bases from J, with 7 bases between. Germline V CDR1 and CDR2: GTSNPN, SVGIG (reference sequence). The CDR3 sequence is 12 residues long. CDR3 DNA sequence: TGTGCCTGGAGTCCCGGAACCTACGAGCAGTACTTC. Protein: CAWSPGTYEQYF.

The rearrangement links TRBV6-5 to TRBJ2-1; D not resolved. Germline values: CDR1 MNHEY, CDR2 SVGAGI. The CDR3 spans 14 residues. V lost 2 bases and J lost 2, with 7 bases in between. The CDR3 spells CASSYADTYNEQFF. As DNA, the CDR3 is TGTGCCAGCAGTTACGCCGATACCTACAATGAGCAGTTCTTC.

This chain links TRBV9 with TRBJ1-2; possibly TRBD1 for D (6 bases). The CDR3 spans 17 residues. Looked up from germline, CDR1 is SGDLS and CDR2 is YYNGEE. The V gene lost 1 base and the J gene lost 4 bases, with 20 bases spanning the gap. Here the CDR3 DNA reads TGTGCCAGCAGCGTATCAGGGGTTTTGGTCCCCCCCTATGGCTACACCTTC. It yields the protein CASSVSGVLVPPYGYTF.

This rearrangement joins TRBV10-3 to TRBJ2-1; D ambiguous. The CDR3 has 11 amino acids. The V gene's germline CDR1 is ENHRY and CDR2 SYGVKD. V was pared by 4 bases and J by 8 bases, with 6 bases between. The CDR3 loop is CAISAAYEQFF. In DNA, the CDR3 is TGTGCCATCAGTGCTGCCTATGAGCAGTTCTTC.

This chain uses TRBV5-4 with TRBJ2-7; D possibly corresponds to TRBD2 (6 bases). The germline V and J ends were trimmed by 5 bases and 4 bases, with 13 bases remaining between them. The CDR3 has 13 amino acids. Germline CDR1 and CDR2: SGHNT and YYREEE (reference sequence). CDR3 amino acids: CASRVAENYEQYF. CDR3 coding DNA: TGTGCCAGCAGGGTAGCGGAAAATTACGAGCAGTACTTC.

In nucleotides, the CDR3 is TGTGCCAGCAGTACGACAGGGGATGAAAAACTGTTTTTT. It translates to CASSTTGDEKLFF. V and J are TRBV7-9 and TRBJ1-4; the match to TRBD1 covers 8 bases. This CDR3 comprises 13 residues. V lost 6 bases, J lost 6 bases, and 3 bases stayed unmatched. Germline V CDR1 and CDR2: SEHNR, FQNEAQ (reference sequence).

The chain has TRBV25-1 and TRBJ1-2, with TRBD1 matching 8 bases. V dropped 8 bases and J dropped 5; count of bases not matched to a gene: 10. The CDR3 length is 14 residues. Germline CDR1 reads MGHDK; CDR2 reads SYGVNS. In DNA form, the CDR3 reads TGTGCCAGCGGCTCAGGGGGCGGGGGATATGGCTACACCTTC. Encoded protein: CASGSGGGGYGYTF.